The next 6 T cell receptor beta chains were all read from a single sample in a study of blood T cells in healthy people across ages. The second PCR ran about 6 to 12 cycles with a sample-barcoded 5' primer and J-beta primers. A single record per CDR3 protein comes from TCRdb applying MiXCR to the 5' RACE reads. The sample records about 1.7 million distinct CDR3 sequences, roughly 27% being singletons. The sample consisted of blood. All receptors derive from a young woman in good health.

This clonotype appeared once. The rearrangement links TRBV13 to TRBJ2-5; D perhaps matches TRBD2 (6 bases). The last part of the DNA fits TRBJ2-7 better; the J call may be wrong. The CDR3 has 15 amino acids. Germline CDR1 is PRHDT and CDR2 is FYEKMQ (reference sequence). CDR3 DNA sequence: TGTGCCAGCAGCTCCTCGGGAGATGCTCGATCCGAGCAGTACTTC. It translates to CASSSSGDARSEQYF.

The chain recombines TRBV20-1 with TRBJ2-5; tentatively, D is TRBD2 (5 bases). This CDR3 comprises 15 residues. Trimming took off 6 bases at V and 5 bases at J, with 22 bases between the two ends. CDR1 is DFQATT and CDR2 is SNEGSKA in the germline V gene (reference sequence). The CDR3 loop is CSARPGMGSKETQYF. CDR3 bases: TGCAGTGCCAGGCCGGGAATGGGTAGTAAGGAGACCCAGTACTTC.

This clonotype was counted a few times. The rearrangement uses TRBV7-8 and TRBJ2-5, with 10 bases fitting TRBD2. This CDR3 contains 19 residues. The V segment lost 0 bases and the J segment 7 bases; nucleotides outside the gene matches: 17. Germline V gives CDR1 SGHVS, CDR2 FQNEAQ. CDR3 coding DNA: TGTGCCAGCAGCTTAGCTAACAGCTGGGACAGCGGGAGGGCCGGGACCCAGTACTTC. Translation: CASSLANSWDSGRAGTQYF.

This clonotype was seen a handful of times. CDR3 sequence: CASTPSGRTSYNEQFF. In DNA form, the CDR3 reads TGTGCCAGCACCCCTAGCGGGAGAACGTCCTACAATGAGCAGTTCTTC. The V gene is TRBV27, the J gene TRBJ2-1; 10 bases are shared with TRBD2. The CDR3 consists of 16 residues. V lost 7 bases, J lost 1 base, and 7 bases stayed unmatched. CDR1 is MNHEY and CDR2 is SMNVEV in the germline V gene (reference sequence).

Regarding this clonotype: This could be a read error, since a much larger clone is one nucleotide away. The CDR3 ends on some other residue instead of the conserved phenylalanine or tryptophan, so this is likely a read error. CDR3 sequence: CASSLRLPGANVLTS. DNA of the CDR3: TGCGCCAGCAGCCTGCGGCTCCCTGGGGCCAACGTCCTGACTTCC. The gene calls are TRBV5-1 and TRBJ2-6; D is unclear. V gave up 4 bases and J gave up 2 bases, with 10 bases separating them. The CDR3 totals 15 residues. Germline loops: CDR1 SGHRS, CDR2 YFSETQ.

The chain employs TRBV10-3 and TRBJ2-1, with D maybe TRBD2 (6 bases). The CDR3 contains 11 residues. V gave up 6 bases and J gave up 9 bases, with 9 bases separating them. Per the germline V gene, CDR1 is ENHRY and CDR2 is SYGVKD. The CDR3 DNA sequence: TGTGCCATCAGGGGGGGTGCTGAGCAGTTCTTC. Its protein is CAIRGGAEQFF.